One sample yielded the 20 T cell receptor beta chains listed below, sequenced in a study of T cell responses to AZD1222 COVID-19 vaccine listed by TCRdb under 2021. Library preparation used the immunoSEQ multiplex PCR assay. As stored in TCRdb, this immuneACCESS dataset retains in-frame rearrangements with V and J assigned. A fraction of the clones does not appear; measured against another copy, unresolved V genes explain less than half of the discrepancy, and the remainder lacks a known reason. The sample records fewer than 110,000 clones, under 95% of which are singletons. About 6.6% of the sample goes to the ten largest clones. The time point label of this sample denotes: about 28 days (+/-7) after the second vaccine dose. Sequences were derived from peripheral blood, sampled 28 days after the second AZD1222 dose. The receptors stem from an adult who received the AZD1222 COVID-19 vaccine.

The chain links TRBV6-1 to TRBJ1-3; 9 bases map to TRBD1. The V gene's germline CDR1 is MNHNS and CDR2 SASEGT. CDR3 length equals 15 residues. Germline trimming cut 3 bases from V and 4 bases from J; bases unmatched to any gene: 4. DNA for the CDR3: TGTGCCAGCAGTGAGGACAGGGGAGGCGGAAACACCATATATTTT. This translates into CASSEDRGGGNTIYF.

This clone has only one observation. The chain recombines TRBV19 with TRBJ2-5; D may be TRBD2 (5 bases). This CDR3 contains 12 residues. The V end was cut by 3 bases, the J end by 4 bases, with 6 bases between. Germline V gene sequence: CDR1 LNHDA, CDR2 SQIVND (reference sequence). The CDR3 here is CASSMGRETQYF. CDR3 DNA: TGTGCCAGTAGTATGGGGAGAGAGACCCAGTACTTC.

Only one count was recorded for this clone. CDR3 in amino acids: CASSRAVGGTPSYEQYF. The CDR3 DNA is TGTGCCAGCAGCCGCGCGGTGGGCGGGACCCCTTCCTACGAGCAGTACTTC. The rearrangement uses TRBV11-2 and TRBJ2-7, with D possibly matching TRBD2 (6 bases). The CDR3 totals 17 residues. Germline V gives CDR1 SGHAT, CDR2 FQNNGV. Trimming cost V 5 bases and J 1 base, with 21 bases left between them.

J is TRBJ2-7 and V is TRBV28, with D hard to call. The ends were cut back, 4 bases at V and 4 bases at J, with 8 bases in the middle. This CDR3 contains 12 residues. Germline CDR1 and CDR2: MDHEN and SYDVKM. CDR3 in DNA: TGTGCCAGCAGTTGGGCCCCGTACGAGCAGTACTTC. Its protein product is CASSWAPYEQYF.

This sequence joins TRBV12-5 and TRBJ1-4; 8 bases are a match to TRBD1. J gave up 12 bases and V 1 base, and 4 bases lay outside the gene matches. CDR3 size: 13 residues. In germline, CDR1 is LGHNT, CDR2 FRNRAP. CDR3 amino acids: CASGLAPDRELFF. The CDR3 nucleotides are TGTGCTAGTGGTTTGGCCCCGGACAGGGAACTGTTTTTT.

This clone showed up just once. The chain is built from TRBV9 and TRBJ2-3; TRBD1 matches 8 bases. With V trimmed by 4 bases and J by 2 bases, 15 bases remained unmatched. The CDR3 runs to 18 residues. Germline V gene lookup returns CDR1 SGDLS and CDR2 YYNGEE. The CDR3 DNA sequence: TGTGCCAGCAGCATGGCCGGGACAGGTTTTTCTCTCACAGATACGCAGTATTTT. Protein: CASSMAGTGFSLTDTQYF.

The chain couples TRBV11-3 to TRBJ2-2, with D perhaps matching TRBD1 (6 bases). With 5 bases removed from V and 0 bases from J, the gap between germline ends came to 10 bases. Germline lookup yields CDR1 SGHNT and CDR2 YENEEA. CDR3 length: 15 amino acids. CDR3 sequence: CASSPDRTNTGELFF. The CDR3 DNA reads TGTGCCAGCAGCCCGGACAGAACGAACACCGGGGAGCTGTTTTTT.

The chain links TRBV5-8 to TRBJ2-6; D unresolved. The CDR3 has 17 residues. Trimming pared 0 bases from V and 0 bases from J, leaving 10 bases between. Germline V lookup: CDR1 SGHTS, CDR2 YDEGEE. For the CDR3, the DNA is TGTGCCAGCAGCTTGGGGCAGTATCTCTCTGGGGCCAACGTCCTGACTTTC. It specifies CASSLGQYLSGANVLTF.

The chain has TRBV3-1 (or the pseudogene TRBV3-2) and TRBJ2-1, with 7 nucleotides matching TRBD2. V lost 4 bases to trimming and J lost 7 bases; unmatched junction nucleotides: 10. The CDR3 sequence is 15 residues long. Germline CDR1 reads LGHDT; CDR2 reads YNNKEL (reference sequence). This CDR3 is CASSPRVRGENEQFF. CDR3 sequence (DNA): TGTGCCAGCAGCCCCCGAGTCCGGGGGGAAAATGAGCAGTTCTTC.

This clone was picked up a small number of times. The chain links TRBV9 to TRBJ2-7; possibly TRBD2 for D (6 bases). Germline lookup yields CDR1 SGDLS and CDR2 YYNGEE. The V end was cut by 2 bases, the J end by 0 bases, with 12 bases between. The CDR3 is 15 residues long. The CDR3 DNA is TGTGCCAGCAGCGTTGGAGGGACGCCCTCCTACGAGCAGTACTTC. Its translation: CASSVGGTPSYEQYF.

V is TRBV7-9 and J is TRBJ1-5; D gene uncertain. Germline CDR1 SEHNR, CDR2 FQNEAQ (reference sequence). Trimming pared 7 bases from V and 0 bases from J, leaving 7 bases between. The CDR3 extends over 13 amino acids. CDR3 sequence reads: CASTENSNQPQHF. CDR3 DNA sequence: TGTGCCAGCACAGAGAATAGCAATCAGCCCCAGCATTTT.

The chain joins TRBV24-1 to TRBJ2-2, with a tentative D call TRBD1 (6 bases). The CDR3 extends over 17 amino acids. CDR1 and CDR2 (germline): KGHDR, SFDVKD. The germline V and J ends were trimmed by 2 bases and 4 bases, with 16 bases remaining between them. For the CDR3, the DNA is TGTGCCACCAGTGATTCCCCAGCAGGGGCGCGCACCGGGGAGCTGTTTTTT. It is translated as CATSDSPAGARTGELFF.

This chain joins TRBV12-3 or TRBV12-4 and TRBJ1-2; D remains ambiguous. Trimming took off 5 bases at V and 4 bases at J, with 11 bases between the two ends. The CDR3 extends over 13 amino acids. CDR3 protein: CASSPRQIYGYTF. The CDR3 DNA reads TGTGCCAGCAGTCCACGGCAGATCTATGGCTACACCTTC.

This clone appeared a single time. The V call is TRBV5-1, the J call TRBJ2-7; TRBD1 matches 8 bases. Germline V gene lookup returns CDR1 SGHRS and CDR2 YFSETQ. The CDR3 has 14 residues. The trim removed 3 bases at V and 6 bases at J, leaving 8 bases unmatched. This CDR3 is CASSSRDRYSEQYF. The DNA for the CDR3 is TGCGCCAGCAGCTCCCGGGACAGGTACTCCGAGCAGTACTTC.

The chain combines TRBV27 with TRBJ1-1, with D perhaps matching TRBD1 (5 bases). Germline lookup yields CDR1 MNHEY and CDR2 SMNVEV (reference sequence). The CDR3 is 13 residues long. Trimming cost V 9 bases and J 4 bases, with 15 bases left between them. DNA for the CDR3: TGTGCCAGTTCGAAGGGGTTCGCCACTGAAGCTTTCTTT. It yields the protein CASSKGFATEAFF.

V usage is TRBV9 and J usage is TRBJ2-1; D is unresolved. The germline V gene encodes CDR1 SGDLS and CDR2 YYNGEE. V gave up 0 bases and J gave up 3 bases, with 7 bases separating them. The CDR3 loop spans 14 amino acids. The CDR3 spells CASSVGSSYNEQFF. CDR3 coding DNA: TGTGCCAGCAGCGTAGGTAGCAGCTACAATGAGCAGTTCTTC.

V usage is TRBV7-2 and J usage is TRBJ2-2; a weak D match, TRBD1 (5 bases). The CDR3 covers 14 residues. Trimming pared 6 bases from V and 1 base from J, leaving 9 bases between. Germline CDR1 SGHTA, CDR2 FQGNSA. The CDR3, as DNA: TGTGCCAGCAGAGGGGTAGGGAACACCGGGGAGCTGTTTTTT. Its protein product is CASRGVGNTGELFF.

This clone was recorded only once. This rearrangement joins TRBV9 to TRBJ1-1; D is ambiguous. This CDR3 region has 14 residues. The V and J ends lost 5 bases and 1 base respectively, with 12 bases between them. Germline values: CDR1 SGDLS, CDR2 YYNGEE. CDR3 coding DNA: TGTGCCAGCAGTGTTATCGCTGAGAACACTGAAGCTTTCTTT. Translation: CASSVIAENTEAFF.

The DNA for the CDR3 is TGCAGCCCAACCACAAGGGGAGAGCAGTACTTC. This gives the protein CSPTTRGEQYF. This sequence joins TRBV20-1 and TRBJ2-7; D is perhaps TRBD1 (5 bases). CDR1 and CDR2 from the germline V gene are DFQATT and SNEGSKA (reference sequence). The CDR3 is made up of 11 amino acids.

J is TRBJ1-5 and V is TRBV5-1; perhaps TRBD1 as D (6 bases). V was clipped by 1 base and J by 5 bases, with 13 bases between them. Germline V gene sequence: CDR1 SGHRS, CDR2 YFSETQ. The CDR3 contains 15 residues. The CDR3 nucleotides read TGCGCCAGCAGCTTGTGGGCAGGGGAAGATCAGCCCCAGCATTTT. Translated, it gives CASSLWAGEDQPQHF.